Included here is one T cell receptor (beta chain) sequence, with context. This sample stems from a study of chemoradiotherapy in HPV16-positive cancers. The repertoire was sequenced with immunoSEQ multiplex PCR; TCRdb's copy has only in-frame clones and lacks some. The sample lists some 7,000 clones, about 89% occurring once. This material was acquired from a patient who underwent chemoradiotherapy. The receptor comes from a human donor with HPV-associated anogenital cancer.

The CDR3 DNA is TGTGCCAGCAAGGGACACCAGAACACCGGGGAGCTGTTTTTT. It is translated as CASKGHQNTGELFF. This chain connects TRBV27 to TRBJ2-2; weak D call: TRBD1 (6 bases). The V end was cut by 7 bases, the J end by 1 base, with 10 bases between. Germline V gene data show CDR1 as MNHEY and CDR2 as SMNVEV (reference sequence). The CDR3 sequence is 14 residues long.